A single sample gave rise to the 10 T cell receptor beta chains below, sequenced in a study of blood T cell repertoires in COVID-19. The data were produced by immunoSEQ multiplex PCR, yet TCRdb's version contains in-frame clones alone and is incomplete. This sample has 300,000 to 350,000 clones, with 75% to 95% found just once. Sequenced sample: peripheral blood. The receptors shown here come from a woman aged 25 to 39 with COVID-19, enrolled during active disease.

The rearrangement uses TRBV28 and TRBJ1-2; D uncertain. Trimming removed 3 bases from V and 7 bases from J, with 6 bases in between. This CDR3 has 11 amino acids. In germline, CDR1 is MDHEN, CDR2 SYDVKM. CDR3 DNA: TGTGCCAGCAGTTTTCTTTCTGGCTACACCTTC. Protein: CASSFLSGYTF.

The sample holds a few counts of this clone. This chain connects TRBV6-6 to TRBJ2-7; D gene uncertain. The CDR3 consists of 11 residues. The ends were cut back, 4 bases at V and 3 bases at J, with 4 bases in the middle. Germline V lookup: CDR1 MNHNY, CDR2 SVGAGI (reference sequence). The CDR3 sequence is CASSSYYEQYF. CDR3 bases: TGTGCCAGCAGTTCTTACTACGAGCAGTACTTC.

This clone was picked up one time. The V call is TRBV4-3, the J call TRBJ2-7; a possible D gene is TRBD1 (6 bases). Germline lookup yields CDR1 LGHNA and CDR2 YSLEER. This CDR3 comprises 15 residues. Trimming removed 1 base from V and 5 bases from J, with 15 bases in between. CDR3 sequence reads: CASSQGGAGVNEQYF. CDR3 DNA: TGCGCCAGCAGCCAAGGCGGCGCAGGGGTGAACGAGCAGTACTTC.

The CDR3 region is CASSFGIPYEQYF. CDR3 DNA: TGTGCCAGCAGCTTCGGGATTCCCTACGAGCAGTACTTC. V usage is TRBV11-2 and J usage is TRBJ2-7, with D tentatively TRBD2 (5 bases). V was cut by 3 bases and J by 2 bases, with 8 bases left in between. The germline CDR1 and CDR2 sequences are SGHAT and FQNNGV. This CDR3 region has 13 residues.

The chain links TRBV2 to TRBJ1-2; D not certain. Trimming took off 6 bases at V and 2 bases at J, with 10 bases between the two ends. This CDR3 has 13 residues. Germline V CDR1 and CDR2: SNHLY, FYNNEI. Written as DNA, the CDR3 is TGTGCCAGCAGATTTTCAGGAAACTATGGCTACACCTTC. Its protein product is CASRFSGNYGYTF.

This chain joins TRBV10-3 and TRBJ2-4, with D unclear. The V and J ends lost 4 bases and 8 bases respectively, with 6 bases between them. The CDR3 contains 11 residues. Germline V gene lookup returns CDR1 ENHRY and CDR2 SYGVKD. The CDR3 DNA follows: TGTGCCATCAGTGCAGGTCACATTCAGTACTTC. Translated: CAISAGHIQYF.

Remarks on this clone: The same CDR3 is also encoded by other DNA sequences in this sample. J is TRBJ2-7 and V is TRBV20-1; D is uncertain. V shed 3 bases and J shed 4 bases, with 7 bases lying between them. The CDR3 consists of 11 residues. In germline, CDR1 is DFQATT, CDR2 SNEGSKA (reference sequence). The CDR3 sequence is CSASLAYEQYF. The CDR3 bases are TGCAGTGCTAGTCTCGCGTACGAGCAGTACTTC.

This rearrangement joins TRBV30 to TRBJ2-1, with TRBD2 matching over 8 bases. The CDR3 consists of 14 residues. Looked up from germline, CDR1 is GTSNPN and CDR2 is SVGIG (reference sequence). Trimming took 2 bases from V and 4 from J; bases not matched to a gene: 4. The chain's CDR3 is CAWSKASGYNEQFF. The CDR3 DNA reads TGTGCCTGGAGTAAAGCTAGCGGGTACAATGAGCAGTTCTTC.

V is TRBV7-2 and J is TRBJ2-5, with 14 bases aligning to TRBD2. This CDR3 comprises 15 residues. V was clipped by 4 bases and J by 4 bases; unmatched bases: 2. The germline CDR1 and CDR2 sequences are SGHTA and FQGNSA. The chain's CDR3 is CASSSGTSGRETQYF. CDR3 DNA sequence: TGTGCCAGCAGCTCAGGGACTAGCGGGAGAGAGACCCAGTACTTC. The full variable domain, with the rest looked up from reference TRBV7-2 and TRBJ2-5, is GAGVSQSPSNKVTEKGKDVELRCDPISGHTALYWYRQSLGQGLEFLIYFQGNSAPDKSGLPSDRFSAERTGGSVSTLTIQRTQQEDSAVYLCASSSGTSGRETQYFGPGTRLLVL.

The CDR3 protein is CASSVRTANYGYTF. Written as DNA, the CDR3 is TGCGCCAGCAGTGTCCGGACAGCTAACTATGGCTACACCTTC. V usage is TRBV10-2 and J usage is TRBJ1-2, with TRBD1 as a possible D gene (6 bases). CDR1 and CDR2 (germline): WSHSY, SAAADI. This CDR3 has 14 residues. V was trimmed by 4 bases and J by 0 bases, leaving 9 bases between them.